These 8 T cell receptor beta chains came from one sample sequenced in a study of radiotherapy plus CTLA-4 blockade in lung cancer. The repertoire was sequenced with immunoSEQ multiplex PCR; TCRdb's copy has only in-frame clones and lacks some. The table has about 100,000 clones, about 83% seen once; the top ten hold more than 0.75%. The sample consisted of peripheral blood, taken from a patient treated with radiotherapy plus ipilimumab. These receptors came from a human donor with non-small cell lung cancer who had stable disease on radiotherapy plus ipilimumab.

The chain has TRBV30 and TRBJ2-1; weak D call: TRBD1 (5 bases). The V end lost 2 bases, the J end lost 9 bases, and 8 bases lay between the germline ends. The CDR3 has 11 amino acids. CDR1 is GTSNPN, CDR2 SVGIG, per germline (reference sequence). The DNA of the CDR3 is TGTGCCTGGAGTCAGGGATTTGAGCAGTTCTTC. It codes for CAWSQGFEQFF. The whole variable domain, remainder taken from reference TRBV30 and TRBJ2-1, is SQTIHQWPATLVQPVGSPLSLECTVEGTSNPNLYWYRQAAGRGLQLLFYSVGIGQISSEVPQNLSASRPQDRQFILSSKKLLLSDSGFYLCAWSQGFEQFFGPGTRLTVL.

The rearrangement links TRBV28 to TRBJ1-5; no definite D call. CDR1 is MDHEN and CDR2 is SYDVKM in the germline V gene. The CDR3 contains 17 residues. V was trimmed by 4 bases and J by 0 bases, leaving 16 bases between them. For the CDR3, the DNA is TGTGCCAGCAGTTCCCACTCCGGGGTCCCTAGCAATCAGCCCCAGCATTTT. Its protein is CASSSHSGVPSNQPQHF.

The chain uses TRBV10-1 and TRBJ1-4; TRBD1 agrees at 8 bases. The CDR3 spans 14 residues. V lost 5 bases, J lost 7 bases, and 6 bases stayed unmatched. The germline V gene encodes CDR1 WNHNN and CDR2 SYGVQD (reference sequence). The CDR3 region has the DNA TGCGCCAGCAGTTCAGGGGGCGCCGGTGAAAAACTGTTTTTT. Its translation: CASSSGGAGEKLFF.

The CDR3 sequence: CATSPGTGGYGYTF. The CDR3 DNA is TGTGCCACCTCCCCCGGGACAGGGGGGTATGGCTACACCTTC. The chain has TRBV27 and TRBJ1-2; TRBD1 matches at 11 bases. The CDR3 totals 14 residues. The trim removed 10 bases at V and 5 bases at J, leaving 9 bases unmatched. Germline-derived CDR1 and CDR2 are MNHEY and SMNVEV (reference sequence).

The chain has TRBV5-1 and TRBJ1-4; 8 nucleotides align to TRBD1. There are 14 residues in the CDR3. V lost 1 base and J lost 8; bases outside the gene matches: 4. Germline CDR1 is SGHRS and CDR2 is YFSETQ. This chain's CDR3 is CASSLQGAREKLFF. CDR3 DNA: TGCGCCAGCAGCTTGCAGGGGGCGCGGGAAAAACTGTTTTTT.

The chain uses TRBV28 and TRBJ1-2; 12 bases line up with TRBD1. Trimming at V came to 2 bases and at J to 4 bases, leaving 8 bases not matched to a gene. The CDR3 has 17 residues. The germline V gene encodes CDR1 MDHEN and CDR2 SYDVKM. The CDR3 spells CASSLRGQGAHRYGYTF. The CDR3 DNA sequence: TGTGCCAGCAGTTTAAGGGGACAGGGGGCGCATCGCTATGGCTACACCTTC.

This clone occurred a few times. At one end the junction does not follow the germline gene, possibly because of a read error. The CDR3 sequence is CASSYGGPEAGRKVF. The CDR3, as DNA: TGTGCCAGCAGTTATGGGGGCCCAGAGGCGGGAAGGAAGGTCTTC. The chain has TRBV6-6 and TRBJ2-1; D may match TRBD1 or TRBD2 (6 bases each). The CDR3 spans 15 residues. CDR1 is MNHNY and CDR2 is SVGAGI in the germline V gene (reference sequence).

Comments on this clone: This sample also contains other DNA sequences that code for the same CDR3. This chain connects TRBV5-1 to TRBJ2-5; 8 bases fit TRBD1. Germline V gene data show CDR1 as SGHRS and CDR2 as YFSETQ. The CDR3 covers 14 residues. V lost 4 bases, J lost 4 bases, and 6 bases stayed unmatched. The CDR3 DNA reads TGCGCCAGCAGCCCTGGACAGGGTGGAGAGACCCAGTACTTC. This codes for CASSPGQGGETQYF.